Presented here are 20 T cell receptor beta chains from one specimen sequenced in a study of T cells in Graves' hyperthyroidism and ophthalmopathy. Using RNA transcripts as the source, TCR beta CDR3 regions were amplified. Initially, a first-round RT-PCR of the TCR CDR3 employed the HTBI primer set. TCRdb passed the multiplex PCR reads through MiXCR, listing each CDR3 protein once. The sample includes fewer than 450,000 distinct CDR3 sequences, about 16% of them seen just once. Sequencing was carried out using blood. Receptor source: a woman in her sixties with Graves' ophthalmopathy.

V gene TRBV24-1 combines with J gene TRBJ2-1; D ambiguous. The ends were cut back, 0 bases at V and 1 base at J, with 6 bases in the middle. This CDR3 contains 15 residues. Germline V lookup: CDR1 KGHDR, CDR2 SFDVKD. CDR3 in DNA: TGTGCCACCAGTGATTTGTACAATTCCTACAATGAGCAGTTCTTC. Its protein product is CATSDLYNSYNEQFF.

This clonotype was counted ten times or more. The gene calls are TRBV20-1 and TRBJ1-1, with 9 positions matching TRBD1. The V segment lost 2 bases and the J segment 5 bases; nucleotides outside the gene matches: 3. CDR3 length equals 13 residues. Germline V gives CDR1 DFQATT, CDR2 SNEGSKA (reference sequence). This CDR3 reads CSARRGQGTEAFF. The CDR3 DNA reads TGCAGTGCTAGACGGGGACAGGGAACTGAAGCTTTCTTT.

This chain connects TRBV9 to TRBJ2-3, with TRBD2 identical over 9 bases. The CDR3 spans 14 residues. Germline V gene lookup returns CDR1 SGDLS and CDR2 YYNGEE. Unmatched junction bases numbered 2, after V lost 3 bases and J lost 3 bases. CDR3: CASSGGRETDTQYF. For the CDR3, the DNA is TGTGCCAGCAGCGGCGGGAGGGAAACAGATACGCAGTATTTT.

This clonotype has ten or more counts. The rearrangement links TRBV7-8 to TRBJ2-4; 8 bases are a match to TRBD2. The V gene end was trimmed by 5 bases and the J gene end by 1 base; junction bases not matched to a gene: 13. The CDR3 has 18 residues. CDR1 and CDR2 (germline): SGHVS, FQNEAQ. CDR3 nucleotides: TGTGCCAGCAGCCCCCCGGGGGGGTACAGTGGGGCCAAAAACATTCAGTACTTC. Its translation is CASSPPGGYSGAKNIQYF.

This clonotype has only a few counts. This chain joins TRBV6-2 or TRBV6-3 and TRBJ2-1; 8 bases fit TRBD2. Trimming at V came to 6 bases and at J to 0 bases, leaving 16 bases not matched to a gene. CDR3 length: 19 amino acids. Germline V gene data show CDR1 as MNHEY and CDR2 as SVGEGT. The CDR3, as DNA: TGTGCCAGCAGCCTGAGCCGAAATTCCGGGACTAGCTCCTACAATGAGCAGTTCTTC. Protein product: CASSLSRNSGTSSYNEQFF.

This clonotype was detected ten times or more. The V call is TRBV5-1, the J call TRBJ2-2; D is undetermined. Germline V gene lookup returns CDR1 SGHRS and CDR2 YFSETQ. V was cut by 0 bases and J by 4 bases, with 4 bases left in between. This CDR3 is 13 amino acids long. CDR3 sequence: CASSLVVTGELFF. The CDR3 DNA reads TGCGCCAGCAGCTTGGTCGTCACCGGGGAGCTGTTTTTT. The whole variable domain, filled in from reference TRBV5-1 and TRBJ2-2, reads KAGVTQTPRYLIKTRGQQVTLSCSPISGHRSVSWYQQTPGQGLQFLFEYFSETQRNKGNFPGRFSGRQFSNSRSEMNVSTLELGDSALYLCASSLVVTGELFFGEGSRLTVL.

This clonotype appeared a few times. The chain combines TRBV9 with TRBJ1-1; 7 nucleotides align to TRBD1. Trimming removed 0 bases from V and 5 bases from J; junction bases left unmatched: 7. In germline, CDR1 is SGDLS, CDR2 YYNGEE. The CDR3 contains 15 residues. The CDR3 nucleotides read TGTGCCAGCAGCGTAGCTGAGGGGGCAGGAACTGAAGCTTTCTTT. Translated, it gives CASSVAEGAGTEAFF. The entire variable domain, with the rest obtained from reference TRBV9 and TRBJ1-1, is as follows: DSGVTQTPKHLITATGQRVTLRCSPRSGDLSVYWYQQSLDQGLQFLIQYYNGEERAKGNILERFSAQQFPDLHSELNLSSLELGDSALYFCASSVAEGAGTEAFFGQGTRLTVV.

The V call is TRBV11-2, the J call TRBJ2-3, with D maybe TRBD2 (5 bases). The CDR3 sequence is 16 residues long. Per the germline V gene, CDR1 is SGHAT and CDR2 is FQNNGV. V was clipped by 5 bases and J by 6 bases, with 21 bases between them. In nucleotides, the CDR3 is TGTGCCAGCAGCCCGCGAGCGGTCGGAGGTTGGGATACGCAGTATTTT. Its translation: CASSPRAVGGWDTQYF.

This clonotype was detected many times. CDR3 protein: CASSWSRVLGTDTQYF. In DNA, the CDR3 is TGTGCCAGCAGTTGGTCCCGGGTTCTCGGCACAGATACGCAGTATTTT. This chain connects TRBV28 to TRBJ2-3; D is ambiguous. The CDR3 length is 16 residues. V was cut by 4 bases and J by 1 base, with 15 bases left in between. CDR1 and CDR2 (germline): MDHEN, SYDVKM.

This clonotype was detected ten times or more. V is TRBV12-3 or TRBV12-4 and J is TRBJ1-2; D remains unclear. There are 12 residues in the CDR3. Between the trimmed V and J ends, which lost 1 base and 8 bases, there was a span of 8 bases. The CDR3 sequence: CASSLEGKGYTF. The CDR3 DNA follows: TGTGCCAGCAGTTTAGAGGGAAAGGGCTACACCTTC.

The rearrangement uses TRBV5-1 and TRBJ2-1; 11 bases are a match to TRBD2. Losses at the gene ends were 1 base for V and 5 bases for J; bases not matched to a gene: 2. CDR3 length equals 15 residues. Germline V CDR1 and CDR2: SGHRS, YFSETQ. The CDR3 region has the DNA TGCGCCAGCAGCTTGTCGACTAGCGGGAACAATGAGCAGTTCTTC. Amino acid sequence: CASSLSTSGNNEQFF. Looking up the rest from reference TRBV5-1 and TRBJ2-1 gives the full variable domain: KAGVTQTPRYLIKTRGQQVTLSCSPISGHRSVSWYQQTPGQGLQFLFEYFSETQRNKGNFPGRFSGRQFSNSRSEMNVSTLELGDSALYLCASSLSTSGNNEQFFGPGTRLTVL.

In its sample, this clonotype was seen many times. This chain connects TRBV10-2 to TRBJ2-1, with 8 bases aligning to TRBD2. Germline-derived CDR1 and CDR2 are WSHSY and SAAADI. CDR3 length: 12 residues. The trim removed 8 bases at V and 8 bases at J, leaving 5 bases unmatched. CDR3 sequence (DNA): TGCGCCAGCGAGAGCGGGAGCGATGAGCAGTTCTTC. Protein: CASESGSDEQFF.

The rearrangement joins TRBV7-9 to TRBJ2-1, with TRBD1 as a possible D gene (5 bases). Deletions cut 6 bases from V and 1 base from J, with 7 bases between. The CDR3 consists of 13 residues. Germline V lookup: CDR1 SEHNR, CDR2 FQNEAQ (reference sequence). CDR3 coding DNA: TGTGCCAGCAGTGCAGGGTCCTACAATGAGCAGTTCTTC. Encoded protein: CASSAGSYNEQFF.

This clonotype was recorded many times. J is TRBJ1-5 and V is TRBV30, with D unclear. Trimming took 3 bases from V and 2 from J, leaving 14 bases between them. Looked up from germline, CDR1 is GTSNPN and CDR2 is SVGIG (reference sequence). This CDR3 contains 15 residues. The CDR3 bases are TGTGCCTGGAGGGGTGGGTCAAGGGGCAATCAGCCCCAGCATTTT. This translates into CAWRGGSRGNQPQHF. The full variable domain, completed using reference TRBV30 and TRBJ1-5, is SQTIHQWPATLVQPVGSPLSLECTVEGTSNPNLYWYRQAAGRGLQLLFYSVGIGQISSEVPQNLSASRPQDRQFILSSKKLLLSDSGFYLCAWRGGSRGNQPQHFGDGTRLSIL.

This clonotype was counted a few times. The chain has TRBV7-2 and TRBJ1-1; TRBD1 matches 11 bases. After removal of 5 bases from V and 6 bases from J, the junction contained 8 bases not matched to a gene. This CDR3 has 15 residues. Germline CDR1 and CDR2: SGHTA and FQGNSA. The CDR3 sequence: CASSSKDRGRAEAFF. CDR3 in DNA: TGTGCCAGCAGCAGTAAGGACAGGGGGCGGGCTGAAGCTTTCTTT.

Details on this clonotype: This may stem from a read error, because a much larger clone lies one nucleotide away. As the CDR3 is not closed by the conserved phenylalanine or tryptophan, this likely results from a read error. This sequence joins TRBV2 and TRBJ2-5, with 7 bases fitting TRBD1. Germline V gene sequence: CDR1 SNHLY, CDR2 FYNNEI. V lost 6 bases to trimming and J lost 1 base; unmatched junction nucleotides: 5. The CDR3 sequence is 14 residues long. The CDR3, as DNA: TGTGCCAGCAGATCCGACAGGGTCCAAGAGACCCAGTACCTC. Protein product: CASRSDRVQETQYL.

This clonotype was counted at least ten times. The chain carries TRBV7-9 and TRBJ1-1; D call uncertain. The germline V gene has CDR1 SEHNR and CDR2 FQNEAQ (reference sequence). V lost 1 base and J lost 1, with 7 bases in between. The CDR3 covers 14 residues. The DNA of the CDR3 is TGTGCCAGCAGCTTAGAAGACGAGAACACTGAAGCTTTCTTT. Its protein is CASSLEDENTEAFF. Variable domain in full (rest from reference TRBV7-9 and TRBJ1-1): DTGVSQNPRHKITKRGQNVTFRCDPISEHNRLYWYRQTLGQGPEFLTYFQNEAQLEKSRLLSDRFSAERPKGSFSTLEIQRTEQGDSAMYLCASSLEDENTEAFFGQGTRLTVV.

This clonotype has ten or more counts. The rearrangement uses TRBV28 and TRBJ1-5, with D maybe TRBD1 (5 bases). V lost 2 bases, J lost 10 bases, and 15 bases lay in between. From germline, CDR1 is MDHEN and CDR2 SYDVKM. The CDR3 covers 14 residues. In DNA, the CDR3 is TGTGCCAGCAGTTTAAGTTCGGGGCCGGGACCCCAGCATTTT. Protein product: CASSLSSGPGPQHF.

This clonotype was counted only a few times. This chain joins TRBV29-1 and TRBJ2-1; D is tentatively TRBD1 or TRBD2 (5 bases each). There are 16 residues in the CDR3. The ends were cut back, 0 bases at V and 4 bases at J, with 16 bases in the middle. CDR1 is SQVTM, CDR2 ANQGSEA, per germline. CDR3: CSVEEGAGPFYNEQFF. CDR3 coding DNA: TGCAGCGTTGAAGAAGGGGCGGGCCCCTTTTACAATGAGCAGTTCTTC.

The chain recombines TRBV6-1 with TRBJ2-7; maybe TRBD1 (6 bases). This CDR3 has 13 residues. V dropped 3 bases and J dropped 5 bases, with 11 bases sitting between them. Germline CDR1 and CDR2: MNHNS and SASEGT. The CDR3 loop reads CASSEHRVDEQYF. DNA of the CDR3: TGTGCCAGCAGTGAGCACAGGGTTGACGAGCAGTACTTC.